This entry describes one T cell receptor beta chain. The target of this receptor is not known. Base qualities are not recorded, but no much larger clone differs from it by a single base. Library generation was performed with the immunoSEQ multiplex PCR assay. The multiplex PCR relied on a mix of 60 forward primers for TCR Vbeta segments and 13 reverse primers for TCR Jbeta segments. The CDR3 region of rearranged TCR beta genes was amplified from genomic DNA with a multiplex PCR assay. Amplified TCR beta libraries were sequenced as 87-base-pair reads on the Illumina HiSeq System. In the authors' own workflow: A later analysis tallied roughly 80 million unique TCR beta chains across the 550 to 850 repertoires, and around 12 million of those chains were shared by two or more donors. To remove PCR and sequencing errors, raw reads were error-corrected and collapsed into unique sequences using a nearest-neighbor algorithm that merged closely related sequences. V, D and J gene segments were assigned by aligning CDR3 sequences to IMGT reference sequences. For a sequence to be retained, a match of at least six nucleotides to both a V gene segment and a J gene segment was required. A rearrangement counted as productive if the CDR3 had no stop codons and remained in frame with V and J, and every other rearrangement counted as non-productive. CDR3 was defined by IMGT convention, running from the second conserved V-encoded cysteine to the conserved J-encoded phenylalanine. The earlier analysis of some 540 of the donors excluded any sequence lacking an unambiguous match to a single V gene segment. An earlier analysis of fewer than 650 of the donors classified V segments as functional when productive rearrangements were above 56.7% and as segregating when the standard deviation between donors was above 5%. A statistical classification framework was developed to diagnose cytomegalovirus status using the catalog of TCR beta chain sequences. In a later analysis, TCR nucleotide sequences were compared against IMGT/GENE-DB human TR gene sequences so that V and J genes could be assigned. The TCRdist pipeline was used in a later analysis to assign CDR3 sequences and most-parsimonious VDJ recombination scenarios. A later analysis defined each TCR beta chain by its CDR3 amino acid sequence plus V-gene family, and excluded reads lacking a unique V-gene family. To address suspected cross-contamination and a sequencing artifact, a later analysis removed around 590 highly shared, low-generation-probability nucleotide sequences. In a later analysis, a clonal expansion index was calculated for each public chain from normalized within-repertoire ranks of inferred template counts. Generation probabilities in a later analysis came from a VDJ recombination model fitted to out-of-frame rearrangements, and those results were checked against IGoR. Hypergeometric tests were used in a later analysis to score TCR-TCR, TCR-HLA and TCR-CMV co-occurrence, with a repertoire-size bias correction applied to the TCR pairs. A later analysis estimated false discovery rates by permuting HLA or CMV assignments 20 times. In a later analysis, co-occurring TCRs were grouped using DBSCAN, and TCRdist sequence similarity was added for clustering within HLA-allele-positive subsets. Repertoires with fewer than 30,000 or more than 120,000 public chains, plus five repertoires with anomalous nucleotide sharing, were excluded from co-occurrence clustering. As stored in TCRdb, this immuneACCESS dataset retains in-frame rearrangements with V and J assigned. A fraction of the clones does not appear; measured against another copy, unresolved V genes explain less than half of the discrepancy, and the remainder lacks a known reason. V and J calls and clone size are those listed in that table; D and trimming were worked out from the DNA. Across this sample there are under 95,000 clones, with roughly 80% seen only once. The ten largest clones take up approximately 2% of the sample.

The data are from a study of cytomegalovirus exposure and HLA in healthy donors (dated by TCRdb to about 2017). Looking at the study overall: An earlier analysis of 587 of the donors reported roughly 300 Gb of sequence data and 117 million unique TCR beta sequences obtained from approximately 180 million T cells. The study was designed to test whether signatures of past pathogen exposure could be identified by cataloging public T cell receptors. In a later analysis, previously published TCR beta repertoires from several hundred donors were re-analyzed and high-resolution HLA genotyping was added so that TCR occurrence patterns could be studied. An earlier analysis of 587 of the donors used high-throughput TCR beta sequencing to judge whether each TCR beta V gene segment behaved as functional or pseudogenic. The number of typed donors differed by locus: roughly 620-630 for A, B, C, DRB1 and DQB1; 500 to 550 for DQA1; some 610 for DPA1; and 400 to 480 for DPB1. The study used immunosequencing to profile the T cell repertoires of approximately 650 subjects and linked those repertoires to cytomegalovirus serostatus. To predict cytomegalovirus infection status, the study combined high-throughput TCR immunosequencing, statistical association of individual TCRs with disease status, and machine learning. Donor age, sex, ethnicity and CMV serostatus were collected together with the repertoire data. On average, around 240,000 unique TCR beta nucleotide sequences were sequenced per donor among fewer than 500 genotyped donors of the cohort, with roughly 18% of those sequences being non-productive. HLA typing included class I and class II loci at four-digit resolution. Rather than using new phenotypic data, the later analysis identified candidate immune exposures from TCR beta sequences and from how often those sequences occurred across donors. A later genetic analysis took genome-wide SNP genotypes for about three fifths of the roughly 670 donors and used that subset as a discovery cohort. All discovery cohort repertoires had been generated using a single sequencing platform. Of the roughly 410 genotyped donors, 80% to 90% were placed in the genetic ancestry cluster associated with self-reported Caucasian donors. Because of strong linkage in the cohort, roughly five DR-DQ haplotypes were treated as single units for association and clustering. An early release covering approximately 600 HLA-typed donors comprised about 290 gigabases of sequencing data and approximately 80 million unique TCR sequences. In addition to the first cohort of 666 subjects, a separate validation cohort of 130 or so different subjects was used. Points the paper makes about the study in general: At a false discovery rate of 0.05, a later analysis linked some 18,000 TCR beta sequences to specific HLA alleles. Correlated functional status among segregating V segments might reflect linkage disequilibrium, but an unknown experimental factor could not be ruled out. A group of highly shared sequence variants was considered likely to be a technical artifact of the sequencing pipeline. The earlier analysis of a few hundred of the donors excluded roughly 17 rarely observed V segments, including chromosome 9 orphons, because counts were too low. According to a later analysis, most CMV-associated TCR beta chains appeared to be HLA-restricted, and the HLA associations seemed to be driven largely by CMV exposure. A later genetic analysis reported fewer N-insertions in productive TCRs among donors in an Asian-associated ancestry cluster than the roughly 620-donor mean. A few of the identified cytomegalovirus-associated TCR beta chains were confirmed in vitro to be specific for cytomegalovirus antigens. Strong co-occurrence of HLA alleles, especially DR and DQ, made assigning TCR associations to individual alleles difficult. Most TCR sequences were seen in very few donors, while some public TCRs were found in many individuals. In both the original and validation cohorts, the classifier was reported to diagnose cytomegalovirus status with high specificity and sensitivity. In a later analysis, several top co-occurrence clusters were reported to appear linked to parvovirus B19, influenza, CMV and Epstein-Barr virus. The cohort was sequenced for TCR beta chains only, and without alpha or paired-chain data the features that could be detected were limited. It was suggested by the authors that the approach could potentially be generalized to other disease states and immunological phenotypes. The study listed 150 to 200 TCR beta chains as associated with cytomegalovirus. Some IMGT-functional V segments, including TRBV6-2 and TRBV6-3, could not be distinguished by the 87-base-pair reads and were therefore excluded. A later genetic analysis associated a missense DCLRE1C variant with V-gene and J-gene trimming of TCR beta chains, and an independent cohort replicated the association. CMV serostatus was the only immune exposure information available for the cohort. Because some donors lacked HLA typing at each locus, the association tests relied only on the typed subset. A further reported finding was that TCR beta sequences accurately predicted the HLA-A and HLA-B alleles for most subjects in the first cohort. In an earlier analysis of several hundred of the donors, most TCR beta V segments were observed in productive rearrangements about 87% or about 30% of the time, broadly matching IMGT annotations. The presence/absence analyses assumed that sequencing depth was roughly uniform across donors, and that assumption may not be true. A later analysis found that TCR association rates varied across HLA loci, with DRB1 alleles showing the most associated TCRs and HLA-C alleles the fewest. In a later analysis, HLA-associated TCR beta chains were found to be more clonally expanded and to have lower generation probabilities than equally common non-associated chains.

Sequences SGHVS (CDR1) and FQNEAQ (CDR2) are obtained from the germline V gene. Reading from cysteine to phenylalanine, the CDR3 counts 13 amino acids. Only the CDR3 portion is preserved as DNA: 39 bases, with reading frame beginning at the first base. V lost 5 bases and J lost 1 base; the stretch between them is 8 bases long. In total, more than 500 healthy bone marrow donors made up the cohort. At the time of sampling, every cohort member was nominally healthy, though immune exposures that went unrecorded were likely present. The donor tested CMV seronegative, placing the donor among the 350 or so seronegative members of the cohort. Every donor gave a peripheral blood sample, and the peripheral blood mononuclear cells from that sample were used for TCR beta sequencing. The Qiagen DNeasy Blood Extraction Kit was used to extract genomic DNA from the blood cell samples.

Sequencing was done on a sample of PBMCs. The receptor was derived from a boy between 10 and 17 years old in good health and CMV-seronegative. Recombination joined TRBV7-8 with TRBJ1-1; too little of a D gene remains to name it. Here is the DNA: TGTGCCAGCAGCGTGGAGGGGAACACTGAAGCTTTCTTT. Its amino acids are CASSVEGNTEAFF.